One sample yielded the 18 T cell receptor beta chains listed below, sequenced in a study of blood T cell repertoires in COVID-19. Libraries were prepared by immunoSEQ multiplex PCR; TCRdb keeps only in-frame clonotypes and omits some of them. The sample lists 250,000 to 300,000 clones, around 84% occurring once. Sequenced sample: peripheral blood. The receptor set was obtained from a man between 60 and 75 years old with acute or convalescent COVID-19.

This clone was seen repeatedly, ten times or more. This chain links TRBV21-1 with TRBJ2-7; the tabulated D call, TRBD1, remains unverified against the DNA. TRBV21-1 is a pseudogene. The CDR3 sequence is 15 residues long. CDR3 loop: CASSNGTVQPYEQYF. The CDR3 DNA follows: TGTGCCAGCAGCAACGGGACAGTTCAACCCTACGAGCAGTACTTC.

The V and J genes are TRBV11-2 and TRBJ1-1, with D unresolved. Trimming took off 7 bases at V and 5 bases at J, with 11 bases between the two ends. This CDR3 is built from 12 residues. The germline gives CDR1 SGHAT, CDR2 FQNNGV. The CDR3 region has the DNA TGTGCCAGCACCACGGGTTTTACTGAAGCTTTCTTT. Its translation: CASTTGFTEAFF. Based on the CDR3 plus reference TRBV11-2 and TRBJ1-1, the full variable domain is EAGVAQSPRYKIIEKRQSVAFWCNPISGHATLYWYQQILGQGPKLLIQFQNNGVVDDSQLPKDRFSAERLKGVDSTLKIQPAKLEDSAVYLCASTTGFTEAFFGQGTRLTVV.

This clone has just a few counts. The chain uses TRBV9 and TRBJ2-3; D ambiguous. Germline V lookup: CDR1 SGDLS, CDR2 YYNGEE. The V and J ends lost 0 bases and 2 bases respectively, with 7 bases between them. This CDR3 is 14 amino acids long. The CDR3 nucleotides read TGTGCCAGCAGCGTAGACGCACTCACAGATACGCAGTATTTT. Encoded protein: CASSVDALTDTQYF. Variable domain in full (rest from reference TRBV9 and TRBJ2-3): DSGVTQTPKHLITATGQRVTLRCSPRSGDLSVYWYQQSLDQGLQFLIQYYNGEERAKGNILERFSAQQFPDLHSELNLSSLELGDSALYFCASSVDALTDTQYFGPGTRLTVL.

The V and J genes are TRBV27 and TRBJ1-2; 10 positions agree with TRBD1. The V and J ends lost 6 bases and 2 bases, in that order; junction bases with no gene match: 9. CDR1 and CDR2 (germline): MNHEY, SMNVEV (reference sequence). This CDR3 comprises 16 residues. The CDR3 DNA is TGTGCCAGCAGCTTCGTACCGGGACAGGGGAACTATGGCTACACCTTC. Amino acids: CASSFVPGQGNYGYTF.

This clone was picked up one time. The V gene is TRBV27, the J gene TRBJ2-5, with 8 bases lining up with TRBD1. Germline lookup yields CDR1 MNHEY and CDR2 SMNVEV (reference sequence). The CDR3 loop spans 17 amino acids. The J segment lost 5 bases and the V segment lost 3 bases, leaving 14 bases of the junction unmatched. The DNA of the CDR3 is TGTGCCAGCAGTTTCGGGAGCCCCGGGACAGGTGTGGAGACCCAGTACTTC. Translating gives CASSFGSPGTGVETQYF.

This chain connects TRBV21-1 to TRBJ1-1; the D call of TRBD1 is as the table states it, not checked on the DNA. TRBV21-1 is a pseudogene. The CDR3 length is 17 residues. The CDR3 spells CASNRTKSDRQNTEAFF. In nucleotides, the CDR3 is TGTGCCAGCAACCGGACAAAGTCCGACAGACAGAACACTGAAGCTTTCTTT.

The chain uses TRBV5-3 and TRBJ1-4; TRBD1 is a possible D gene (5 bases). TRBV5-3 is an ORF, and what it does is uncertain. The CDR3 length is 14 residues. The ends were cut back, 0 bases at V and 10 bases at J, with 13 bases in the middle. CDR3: CARSLGSSRVKLFF. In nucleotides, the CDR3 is TGTGCCAGAAGCTTGGGAAGTTCCAGGGTAAAACTGTTTTTT.

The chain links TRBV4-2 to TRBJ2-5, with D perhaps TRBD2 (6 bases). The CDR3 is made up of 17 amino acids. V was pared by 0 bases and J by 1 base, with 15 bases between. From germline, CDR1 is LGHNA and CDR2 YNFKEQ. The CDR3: CASSQETVGSGQETQYF. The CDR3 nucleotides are TGTGCCAGCAGCCAAGAAACTGTCGGGAGCGGCCAAGAGACCCAGTACTTC.

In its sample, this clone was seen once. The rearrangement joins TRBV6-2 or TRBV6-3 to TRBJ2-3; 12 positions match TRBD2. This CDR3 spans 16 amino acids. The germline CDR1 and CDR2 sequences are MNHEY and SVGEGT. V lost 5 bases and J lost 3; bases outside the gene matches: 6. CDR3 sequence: CASSSSTSGRTDTQYF. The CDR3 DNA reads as TGTGCCAGCAGTAGCAGCACTAGCGGGAGGACAGATACGCAGTATTTT.

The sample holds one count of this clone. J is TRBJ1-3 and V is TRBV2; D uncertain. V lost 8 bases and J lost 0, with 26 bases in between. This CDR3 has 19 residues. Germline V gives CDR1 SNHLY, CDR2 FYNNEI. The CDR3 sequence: CASYLPDILPTYSGNTIYF. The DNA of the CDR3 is TGTGCCAGCTACCTCCCCGACATCCTCCCAACATACTCTGGAAACACCATATATTTT. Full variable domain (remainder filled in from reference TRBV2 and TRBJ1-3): EPEVTQTPSHQVTQMGQEVILRCVPISNHLYFYWYRQILGQKVEFLVSFYNNEISEKSEIFDDQFSVERPDGSNFTLKIRSTKLEDSAMYFCASYLPDILPTYSGNTIYFGEGSWLTVV.

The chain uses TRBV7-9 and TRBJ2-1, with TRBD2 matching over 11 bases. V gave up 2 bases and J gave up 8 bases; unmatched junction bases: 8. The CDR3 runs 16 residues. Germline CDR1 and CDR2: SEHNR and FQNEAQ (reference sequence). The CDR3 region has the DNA TGTGCCAGCAGCTTATCTCTAGCGGGGGGTCAGGATGAGCAGTTCTTC. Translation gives CASSLSLAGGQDEQFF.

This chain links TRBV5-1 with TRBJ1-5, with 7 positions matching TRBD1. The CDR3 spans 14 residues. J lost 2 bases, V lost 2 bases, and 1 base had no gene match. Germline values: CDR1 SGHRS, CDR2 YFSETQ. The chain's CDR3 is CASSFTGGNQPQHF. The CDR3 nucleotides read TGCGCCAGCAGCTTCACAGGGGGCAATCAGCCCCAGCATTTT.

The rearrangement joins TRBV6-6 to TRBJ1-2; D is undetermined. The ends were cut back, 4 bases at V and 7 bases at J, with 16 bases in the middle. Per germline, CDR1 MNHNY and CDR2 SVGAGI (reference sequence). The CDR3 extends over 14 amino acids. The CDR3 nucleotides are TGTGCCAGCAGTTCCCCAGGCACCTTCATTGGCTACACCTTC. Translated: CASSSPGTFIGYTF.

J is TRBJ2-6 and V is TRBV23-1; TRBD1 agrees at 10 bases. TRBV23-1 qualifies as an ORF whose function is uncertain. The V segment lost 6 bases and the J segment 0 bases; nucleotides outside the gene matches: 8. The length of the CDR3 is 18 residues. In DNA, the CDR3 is TGCGCCAGCAGCCGGGGACAGGGGCCCTCCTCTGGGGCCAACGTCCTGACTTTC. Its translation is CASSRGQGPSSGANVLTF.

CDR3 sequence: CSSRQGQETQYF. The CDR3 DNA is TGCAGCTCCCGACAGGGCCAAGAGACCCAGTACTTC. The chain carries TRBV29-1 and TRBJ2-5; TRBD1 matches at 7 bases. This CDR3 has 12 amino acids. In germline, CDR1 is SQVTM, CDR2 ANQGSEA. The junction had 4 bases not matched to a gene; V was cut back by 8 bases and J by 1 base. The complete variable domain, with remaining parts taken from reference TRBV29-1 and TRBJ2-5, reads SAVISQKPSRDICQRGTSLTIQCQVDSQVTMMFWYRQQPGQSLTLIATANQGSEATYESGFVIDKFPISRPNLTFSTLTVSNMSPEDSSIYLCSSRQGQETQYFGPGTRLLVL.

The CDR3 DNA sequence: TGCGCCAGCAGCTTGGTAGACAGTCGACAAGAGACCCAGTACTTC. Translating gives CASSLVDSRQETQYF. The chain has TRBV5-1 and TRBJ2-5; D is possibly TRBD1 (5 bases). Trimming removed 0 bases from V and 2 bases from J, with 11 bases in between. The CDR3 is 15 amino acids. Germline CDR1 SGHRS, CDR2 YFSETQ.

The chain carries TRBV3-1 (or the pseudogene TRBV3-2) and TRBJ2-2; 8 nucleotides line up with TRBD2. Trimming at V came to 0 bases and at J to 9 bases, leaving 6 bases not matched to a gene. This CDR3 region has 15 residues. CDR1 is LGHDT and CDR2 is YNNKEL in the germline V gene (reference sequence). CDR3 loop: CASSQDQQRGRELFF. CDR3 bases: TGTGCCAGCAGCCAAGATCAGCAGCGGGGGAGGGAGCTGTTTTTT.

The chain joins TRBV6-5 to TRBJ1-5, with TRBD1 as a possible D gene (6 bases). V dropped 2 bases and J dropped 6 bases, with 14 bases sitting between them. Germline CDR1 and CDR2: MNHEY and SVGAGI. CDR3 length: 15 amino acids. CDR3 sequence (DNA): TGTGCCAGCAGTTACGCCCCAGGGGTGGGTCAGCCCCAGCATTTT. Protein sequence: CASSYAPGVGQPQHF.